The 10 T cell receptor beta chains in this list originate from one sample, sequenced in a study of T cell responses to AZD1222 COVID-19 vaccine. The protocol was immunoSEQ multiplex PCR, while the TCRdb copy is restricted to in-frame clones and leaves out a portion. Counted here are about 150,000 clones, 75% to 90% occurring once; the ten biggest clones make up approximately 4%. Sample: peripheral blood, taken on day 0 of AZD1222 vaccination. Receptors were obtained from an adult in good health.

In its sample, this clone was seen a few times. CDR3 in amino acids: CAWSDSLNTEAFF. The CDR3 nucleotides are TGTGCCTGGAGTGACAGTCTGAACACTGAAGCTTTCTTT. The J gene is TRBJ1-1, the V gene TRBV30; D is undetermined. The CDR3 contains 13 residues. Looked up from germline, CDR1 is GTSNPN and CDR2 is SVGIG (reference sequence). The germline V and J ends were trimmed by 1 base and 0 bases, with 6 bases remaining between them. Complete variable domain (other parts from reference TRBV30 and TRBJ1-1): SQTIHQWPATLVQPVGSPLSLECTVEGTSNPNLYWYRQAAGRGLQLLFYSVGIGQISSEVPQNLSASRPQDRQFILSSKKLLLSDSGFYLCAWSDSLNTEAFFGQGTRLTVV.

V and J are TRBV7-2 and TRBJ1-2, with D possibly being TRBD1 (6 bases). V gave up 2 bases and J gave up 5 bases, with 9 bases separating them. Germline assignment: CDR1 SGHTA and CDR2 FQGNSA. The CDR3 spans 13 residues. CDR3 sequence reads: CASSLSGQYGYTF. DNA of the CDR3: TGTGCCAGCAGCTTATCTGGACAGTATGGCTACACCTTC. Supplemented by reference TRBV7-2 and TRBJ1-2, the full variable domain reads GAGVSQSPSNKVTEKGKDVELRCDPISGHTALYWYRQSLGQGLEFLIYFQGNSAPDKSGLPSDRFSAERTGGSVSTLTIQRTQQEDSAVYLCASSLSGQYGYTFGSGTRLTVV.

The chain employs TRBV25-1 and TRBJ1-3; TRBD1 matches 10 bases. The CDR3 is 15 residues long. Germline V gene sequence: CDR1 MGHDK, CDR2 SYGVNS. Trimming removed 4 bases from V and 0 bases from J; junction bases left unmatched: 0. The CDR3 sequence is CASSGDRGSGNTIYF. CDR3 coding DNA: TGTGCCAGCAGTGGGGACAGGGGCTCTGGAAACACCATATATTTT.

V and J are TRBV6-5 and TRBJ1-1; D call uncertain. CDR3 size: 13 residues. Trimming shortened V by 6 bases and J by 1 base, and 9 bases separated the two germline ends. Per the germline V gene, CDR1 is MNHEY and CDR2 is SVGAGI. CDR3 nucleotide sequence: TGTGCCAGCAGGAACCACAGGAACACTGAAGCTTTCTTT. This codes for CASRNHRNTEAFF.

This chain links TRBV5-6 with TRBJ1-1; the D gene is possibly TRBD1 (5 bases). The V gene's germline CDR1 is SGHDT and CDR2 YYEEEE. This CDR3 region has 13 residues. Trimming left V 4 bases short and J 1 base short, with 8 bases between. CDR3 amino acids: CASSVGENTEAFF. The CDR3 DNA reads as TGTGCCAGCAGCGTAGGGGAGAACACTGAAGCTTTCTTT.

This chain connects TRBV11-2 to TRBJ2-4; 9 bases match TRBD1. The V segment lost 0 bases and the J segment 1 base; nucleotides outside the gene matches: 13. The CDR3 contains 20 residues. Per germline, CDR1 SGHAT and CDR2 FQNNGV. In DNA, the CDR3 is TGTGCCAGCAGCTTAGATCCCGGGACAGGGACGGTTTTGGCCAAAAACATTCAGTACTTC. Residues: CASSLDPGTGTVLAKNIQYF. The variable domain in full, with the rest retrieved from reference TRBV11-2 and TRBJ2-4, is EAGVAQSPRYKIIEKRQSVAFWCNPISGHATLYWYQQILGQGPKLLIQFQNNGVVDDSQLPKDRFSAERLKGVDSTLKIQPAKLEDSAVYLCASSLDPGTGTVLAKNIQYFGAGTRLSVL.

The V gene is TRBV24-1, the J gene TRBJ2-5; 9 nucleotides agree with TRBD1. CDR1 is KGHDR and CDR2 is SFDVKD in the germline V gene. This CDR3 spans 16 amino acids. The ends lost 1 base at V and 2 bases at J; junction bases unmatched: 4. The CDR3 coding sequence is TGTGCCACCAGTGATTTCAGGACAGGGGAACAAGAGACCCAGTACTTC. This translates into CATSDFRTGEQETQYF.

This chain joins TRBV6-1 and TRBJ1-4; D call uncertain. This CDR3 spans 15 amino acids. The V gene's germline CDR1 is MNHNS and CDR2 SASEGT. V was cut by 3 bases and J by 3 bases, with 11 bases left in between. The chain's CDR3 is CASSDRGRANEKLFF. The CDR3 DNA reads TGTGCCAGCAGTGACCGTGGTAGGGCTAATGAAAAACTGTTTTTT.

The chain employs TRBV12-3 or TRBV12-4 and TRBJ2-7; maybe TRBD1 (7 bases). This CDR3 is built from 13 residues. Deletions cut 6 bases from V and 4 bases from J, with 13 bases between. The CDR3 DNA is TGTGCCAGCAGCGCGGGACAGCGTTACGAGCAGTACTTC. Residues: CASSAGQRYEQYF.

The gene calls are TRBV28 and TRBJ1-3; 7 nucleotides match TRBD1. The CDR3 has 15 residues. The V and J ends lost 6 bases and 4 bases, in that order; junction bases with no gene match: 9. Per germline, CDR1 MDHEN and CDR2 SYDVKM. CDR3 protein: CASSSQGVGGNTIYF. As DNA, the CDR3 is TGTGCCAGCAGCTCCCAGGGGGTGGGAGGAAACACCATATATTTT.